Below are 7 T cell receptor beta chains sequenced from a single sample in a study of T cells of healthy individuals. MiXCR, applied by TCRdb to the 5' RACE reads, yields one record per CDR3 protein. The sample carries about 96,000 distinct CDR3 sequences, around 17% recorded once. Source of these receptors: a human donor in good health.

In this sample, this clonotype turned up many times. This chain links TRBV9 with TRBJ2-3; 7 bases are a match to TRBD2. Germline V gene lookup returns CDR1 SGDLS and CDR2 YYNGEE. V lost 0 bases, J lost 2 bases, and 6 bases stayed unmatched. The CDR3 spans 16 residues. In nucleotides, the CDR3 is TGTGCCAGCAGCGTAGTTGCGGGGGAACCCACAGATACGCAGTATTTT. Protein product: CASSVVAGEPTDTQYF.

This clonotype is medium-sized by share. The chain employs TRBV25-1 and TRBJ2-2; D may be TRBD1 (6 bases). Trimming left V 2 bases short and J 3 bases short, with 7 bases between. This CDR3 has 14 amino acids. From germline, CDR1 is MGHDK and CDR2 SYGVNS. The CDR3 protein is CASSEHRDTGELFF. CDR3 bases: TGTGCCAGCAGTGAACACAGGGACACCGGGGAGCTGTTTTTT.

This sequence joins TRBV12-3 or TRBV12-4 and TRBJ2-1; D not certain. V dropped 6 bases and J dropped 1 base, with 10 bases sitting between them. This CDR3 comprises 14 residues. CDR3 DNA: TGTGCCAGCAGCGACCGGAAGTCCTACAATGAGCAGTTCTTC. Translating gives CASSDRKSYNEQFF.

The DNA of the CDR3 is TGTGCCAGCAGTGGTGTAGATACGCAGTATTTT. Translating gives CASSGVDTQYF. The genes are TRBV7-9 and TRBJ2-3; no reliable D call. CDR1 is SEHNR and CDR2 is FQNEAQ in the germline V gene (reference sequence). The CDR3 sequence is 11 residues long. Trimming took off 6 bases at V and 5 bases at J, with 6 bases between the two ends. Full variable domain (remainder filled in from reference TRBV7-9 and TRBJ2-3): DTGVSQNPRHKITKRGQNVTFRCDPISEHNRLYWYRQTLGQGPEFLTYFQNEAQLEKSRLLSDRFSAERPKGSFSTLEIQRTEQGDSAMYLCASSGVDTQYFGPGTRLTVL.

In its sample, this clonotype was seen once. The chain couples TRBV10-3 to TRBJ2-1, with 9 bases matching TRBD1. V shed 5 bases and J 1 base; nucleotides not matched to a gene: 3. CDR1 and CDR2 from the germline V gene are ENHRY and SYGVKD. The CDR3 consists of 15 residues. The CDR3 DNA reads as TGTGCCATCAGTAGGGACAGGGATTCCTACAATGAGCAGTTCTTC. Amino acids: CAISRDRDSYNEQFF.

V usage is TRBV5-1 and J usage is TRBJ2-7; the match to TRBD1 covers 7 bases. V gave up 0 bases and J gave up 4 bases; unmatched junction bases: 4. Germline V gene sequence: CDR1 SGHRS, CDR2 YFSETQ. The CDR3 is made up of 14 amino acids. The CDR3 DNA reads TGCGCCAGCAGCTTGGCCCTACAGGGGTACGAGCAGTACTTC. Translating it yields CASSLALQGYEQYF.

The rearrangement links TRBV24-1 to TRBJ2-1; 10 bases align to TRBD1. The ends lost 4 bases at V and 4 bases at J; junction bases unmatched: 6. The CDR3 is 16 residues long. Germline-derived CDR1 and CDR2 are KGHDR and SFDVKD. The DNA of the CDR3 is TGTGCCACCAGTGACTACGGGACAGGGGCATACAATGAGCAGTTCTTC. Its translation: CATSDYGTGAYNEQFF.